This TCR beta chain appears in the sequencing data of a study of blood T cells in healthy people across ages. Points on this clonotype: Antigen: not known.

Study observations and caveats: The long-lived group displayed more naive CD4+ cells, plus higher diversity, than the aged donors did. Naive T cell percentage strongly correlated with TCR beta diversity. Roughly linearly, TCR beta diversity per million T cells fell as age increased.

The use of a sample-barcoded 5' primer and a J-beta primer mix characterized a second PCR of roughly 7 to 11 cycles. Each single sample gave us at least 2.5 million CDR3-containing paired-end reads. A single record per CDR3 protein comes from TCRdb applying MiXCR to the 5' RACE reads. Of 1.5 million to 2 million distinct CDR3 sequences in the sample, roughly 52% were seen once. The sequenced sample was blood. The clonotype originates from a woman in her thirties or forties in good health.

CDR3 sequence reads: CAISDTGRPEYESQPQHF. The CDR3 DNA reads as TGTGCCATCAGTGACACAGGCCGACCAGAATATGAGAGCCAGCCCCAGCATTTT. The gene calls are TRBV10-3 and TRBJ1-5, with D perhaps TRBD1 (5 bases). This CDR3 spans 18 amino acids. Germline CDR1 is ENHRY and CDR2 is SYGVKD. V was trimmed by 3 bases and J by 7 bases, leaving 25 bases between them.